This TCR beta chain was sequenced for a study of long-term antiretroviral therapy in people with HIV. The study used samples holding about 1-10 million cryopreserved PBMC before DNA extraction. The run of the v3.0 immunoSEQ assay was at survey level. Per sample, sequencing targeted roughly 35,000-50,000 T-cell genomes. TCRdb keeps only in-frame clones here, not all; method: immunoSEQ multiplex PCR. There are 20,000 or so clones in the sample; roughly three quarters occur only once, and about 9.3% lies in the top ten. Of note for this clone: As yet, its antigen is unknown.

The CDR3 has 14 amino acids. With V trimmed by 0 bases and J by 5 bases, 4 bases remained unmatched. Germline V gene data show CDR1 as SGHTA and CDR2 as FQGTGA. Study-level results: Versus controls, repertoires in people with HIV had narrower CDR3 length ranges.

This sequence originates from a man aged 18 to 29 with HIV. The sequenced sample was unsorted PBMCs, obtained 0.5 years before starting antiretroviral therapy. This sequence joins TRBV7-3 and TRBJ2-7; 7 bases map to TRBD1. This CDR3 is CASSLTGGLNEQYF. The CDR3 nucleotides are TGTGCCAGCAGCTTAACAGGGGGCTTAAACGAGCAGTACTTC.